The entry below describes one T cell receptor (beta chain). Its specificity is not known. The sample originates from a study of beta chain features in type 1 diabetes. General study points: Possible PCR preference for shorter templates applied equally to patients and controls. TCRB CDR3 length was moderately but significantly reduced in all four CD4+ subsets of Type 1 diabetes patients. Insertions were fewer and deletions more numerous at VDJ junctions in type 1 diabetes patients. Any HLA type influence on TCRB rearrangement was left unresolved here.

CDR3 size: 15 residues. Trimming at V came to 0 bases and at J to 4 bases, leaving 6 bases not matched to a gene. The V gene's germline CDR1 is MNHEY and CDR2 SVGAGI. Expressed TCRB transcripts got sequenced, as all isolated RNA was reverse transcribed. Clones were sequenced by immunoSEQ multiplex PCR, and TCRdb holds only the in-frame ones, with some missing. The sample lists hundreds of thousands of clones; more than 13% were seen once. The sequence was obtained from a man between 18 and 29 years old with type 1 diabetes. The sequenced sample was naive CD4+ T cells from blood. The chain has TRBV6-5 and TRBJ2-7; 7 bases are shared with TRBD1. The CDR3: CASSYSVTRGYEQYF. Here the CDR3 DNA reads TGTGCCAGCAGTTACTCCGTTACCAGGGGGTACGAGCAGTACTTC.